This entry lists 22 T cell receptor beta chains sequenced from one sample in a study of blood T cell repertoires in COVID-19. Some clones are missing from TCRdb's copy, which holds only in-frame ones; the method was immunoSEQ multiplex PCR. The table has some 230,000 clones, about 80% seen once. Sequenced sample: peripheral blood. These receptors came from a woman in her 30s who had recovered from COVID-19.

The chain is built from TRBV6-5 and TRBJ2-5; D unresolved. The germline V gene encodes CDR1 MNHEY and CDR2 SVGAGI. V lost 7 bases to trimming and J lost 2 bases, with 11 bases between them. This CDR3 has 13 residues. The CDR3 here is CASTQNSQETQYF. CDR3 nucleotide sequence: TGTGCCAGCACACAGAACAGTCAAGAGACCCAGTACTTC.

As regards this clone: The sample holds other DNA sequences that translate to the same CDR3. The chain combines TRBV9 with TRBJ2-5; a weak D match, TRBD1 (7 bases). Germline V gene lookup returns CDR1 SGDLS and CDR2 YYNGEE. Trimming stripped 3 bases from V and 4 bases from J, with 13 bases between. The CDR3 covers 14 residues. CDR3 nucleotides: TGTGCCAGCAGCGGTCAGGGGGGAGGAGAGACCCAGTACTTC. Protein product: CASSGQGGGETQYF.

This clone was seen a handful of times. The V gene is TRBV4-2, the J gene TRBJ2-2, with TRBD2 matching over 13 bases. CDR1 is LGHNA and CDR2 is YNFKEQ in the germline V gene. This CDR3 is built from 17 residues. V was pared by 0 bases and J by 5 bases, with 3 bases of the junction left unmatched. Here the CDR3 DNA reads TGTGCCAGCAGCCAAGATTCGACTAGCGGGAGGACCGGGGAGCTGTTTTTT. It yields the protein CASSQDSTSGRTGELFF.

The gene calls are TRBV11-3 and TRBJ2-7, with a tentative D call TRBD2 (6 bases). The V gene's germline CDR1 is SGHNT and CDR2 YENEEA. CDR3 size: 14 residues. Trimming removed 4 bases from V and 7 bases from J, with 17 bases in between. The CDR3: CASSSRGTNSEQYF. The CDR3, as DNA: TGTGCCAGCAGCTCCCGGGGGACCAATTCGGAGCAGTACTTC.

The chain has TRBV2 and TRBJ1-6, with D maybe TRBD1 (6 bases). The germline V gene has CDR1 SNHLY and CDR2 FYNNEI. The germline V and J ends were trimmed by 7 bases and 7 bases, with 11 bases remaining between them. The CDR3 is 13 residues long. This chain's CDR3 is CASIPGGNSPLHF. In DNA form, the CDR3 reads TGTGCCAGCATACCGGGGGGCAATTCACCCCTCCACTTT.

This clone was counted once. The identical CDR3 is also encoded by other nucleotide sequences in the sample. The J gene is TRBJ2-7, the V gene TRBV7-3; D is possibly TRBD1 (6 bases). With 0 bases removed from V and 1 base from J, the gap between germline ends came to 7 bases. This CDR3 has 14 residues. Germline values: CDR1 SGHTA, CDR2 FQGTGA. The CDR3 nucleotides read TGTGCCAGCAGCTTAACAGGGGGATCCTACGAGCAGTACTTC. This encodes CASSLTGGSYEQYF.

The chain links TRBV28 to TRBJ1-2, with no clear D. In germline, CDR1 is MDHEN, CDR2 SYDVKM. V was clipped by 1 base and J by 7 bases, with 16 bases between them. The CDR3 sequence is 15 residues long. The CDR3 DNA reads TGTGCCAGCAGTTTATTGAATGAGGCCGGTGGTGGCTACACCTTC. It encodes CASSLLNEAGGGYTF.

This clone is a singleton in its sample. The chain has TRBV3-1 (or the pseudogene TRBV3-2) and TRBJ2-1; the match to TRBD2 covers 10 bases. CDR3 length: 17 amino acids. The germline V gene has CDR1 LGHDT and CDR2 YNNKEL (reference sequence). V lost 0 bases, J lost 7 bases, and 9 bases stayed unmatched. The CDR3 spells CASSQDLASGSRNEQFF. CDR3 nucleotide sequence: TGTGCCAGCAGCCAAGATTTGGCTAGCGGGAGTCGAAATGAGCAGTTCTTC.

This CDR3 reads CASSSVYYEQYF. The CDR3 nucleotides read TGTGCCAGCAGCTCAGTATATTACGAGCAGTACTTC. The chain is built from TRBV7-9 and TRBJ2-7; the D is unclear. Trimming cost V 4 bases and J 4 bases, with 8 bases left between them. The CDR3 is 12 amino acids. Germline CDR1 and CDR2: SEHNR and FQNEAQ (reference sequence).

A few counts support this clone. This sequence joins TRBV3-1 (or the pseudogene TRBV3-2) and TRBJ2-1; D might be TRBD2 (6 bases). CDR1 is LGHDT, CDR2 YNNKEL, per germline (reference sequence). The CDR3 consists of 14 residues. V was shortened by 0 bases and J by 12 bases, with 15 bases between the two germline ends. The CDR3 DNA is TGTGCCAGCAGCCAAGATATGGGAGGATACGGGCAGTTCTTC. It is translated as CASSQDMGGYGQFF.

The V call is TRBV28, the J call TRBJ2-7; D is perhaps TRBD1 (6 bases). The germline V gene has CDR1 MDHEN and CDR2 SYDVKM. This CDR3 spans 12 amino acids. The V gene lost 10 bases and the J gene lost 3 bases, with 13 bases spanning the gap. CDR3 sequence reads: CATEPTGYEQYF. CDR3 sequence (DNA): TGTGCCACCGAGCCGACAGGCTACGAGCAGTACTTC.

The rearrangement uses TRBV4-2 and TRBJ2-7; 8 nucleotides agree with TRBD1. The V gene's germline CDR1 is LGHNA and CDR2 YNFKEQ. J was trimmed by 2 bases and V by 2 bases; bases with no gene match: 5. This CDR3 spans 15 amino acids. The CDR3 protein is CASSQRGQGAYEQYF. CDR3 sequence (DNA): TGTGCCAGCAGCCAACGAGGACAGGGAGCCTACGAGCAGTACTTC.

Comments on this clone: One end of the junction varies from germline; a read error may be responsible. This rearrangement joins TRBV6-5 to TRBJ2-5; TRBD2 aligns across 14 bases. Germline V lookup: CDR1 MNHEY, CDR2 SVGAGI. This CDR3 is 15 amino acids long. In DNA form, the CDR3 reads TGTGCCAGCAGTTATTTAGGGACTAGCGGGAGTTATCCTCACTTC. Its translation: CASSYLGTSGSYPHF.

This clone is a singleton in its sample. The chain has TRBV24-1 and TRBJ2-2, with TRBD1 identical over 8 bases. The germline V gene encodes CDR1 KGHDR and CDR2 SFDVKD. There are 18 residues in the CDR3. The J segment lost 1 base and the V segment lost 0 bases, leaving 6 bases of the junction unmatched. CDR3 sequence: CATSDLGSGQGNTGELFF. The DNA for the CDR3 is TGTGCCACCAGTGATTTGGGAAGTGGACAGGGGAACACCGGGGAGCTGTTTTTT.

The V call is TRBV18, the J call TRBJ2-3, with 10 bases identical to TRBD1. The CDR3 totals 14 residues. With V trimmed by 5 bases and J by 5 bases, 4 bases remained unmatched. Germline values: CDR1 KGHSH, CDR2 LQKENI. CDR3 sequence (DNA): TGTGCCAGCTCATCCCGGACAGGGGGAGATACGCAGTATTTT. Translating gives CASSSRTGGDTQYF.

This clone was detected only a few times. The sample has other DNA sequences that encode this CDR3 too. V is TRBV18 and J is TRBJ2-1; no clear D gene. V was shortened by 4 bases and J by 4 bases, with 8 bases between the two germline ends. In germline, CDR1 is KGHSH, CDR2 LQKENI. CDR3 length: 13 residues. CDR3 nucleotide sequence: TGTGCCAGCTCACAGTCAGAATACAATGAGCAGTTCTTC. Amino acids: CASSQSEYNEQFF. Full variable domain (outside the CDR3, taken from reference TRBV18 and TRBJ2-1): NAGVMQNPRHLVRRRGQEARLRCSPMKGHSHVYWYRQLPEEGLKFMVYLQKENIIDESGMPKERFSAEFPKEGPSILRIQQVVRGDSAAYFCASSQSEYNEQFFGPGTRLTVL.

The V gene is TRBV6-5, the J gene TRBJ2-7; 7 bases map to TRBD2. The CDR3 length is 12 residues. Germline V gives CDR1 MNHEY, CDR2 SVGAGI. Losses at the gene ends were 6 bases for V and 7 bases for J; bases not matched to a gene: 6. The CDR3 nucleotides read TGTGCCAGCAGCCTGGGGGGGAGTGAGCAGTACTTC. As protein: CASSLGGSEQYF.

The rearrangement uses TRBV9 and TRBJ2-7; TRBD2 aligns across 13 bases. There are 16 residues in the CDR3. Per the germline V gene, CDR1 is SGDLS and CDR2 is YYNGEE. V lost 3 bases and J lost 5; bases outside the gene matches: 8. Written as DNA, the CDR3 is TGTGCCAGCAGCGAGGAACGACTAGCGGGAGGCAACGAGCAGTACTTC. This codes for CASSEERLAGGNEQYF.

CDR3 in DNA: TGTGCCAGCAGCTCCTGGACAGCCGGTAATGAAAAACTGTTTTTT. Protein sequence: CASSSWTAGNEKLFF. The chain combines TRBV5-4 with TRBJ1-4; maybe TRBD1 (6 bases). Germline-derived CDR1 and CDR2 are SGHNT and YYREEE (reference sequence). With 3 bases removed from V and 4 bases from J, the gap between germline ends came to 13 bases. The CDR3 runs to 15 residues.

The V call is TRBV7-9, the J call TRBJ2-7; tentatively, D is TRBD2 (6 bases). V dropped 5 bases and J dropped 0 bases, with 23 bases sitting between them. Germline lookup yields CDR1 SEHNR and CDR2 FQNEAQ (reference sequence). This CDR3 is built from 18 residues. This CDR3 reads CASSPGGAGHWGSYEQYF. The CDR3 DNA reads as TGTGCCAGCAGCCCTGGAGGGGCAGGGCATTGGGGCTCCTACGAGCAGTACTTC.

This clone was counted ten times or more. The chain joins TRBV7-2 to TRBJ1-6; 7 nucleotides line up with TRBD1. The CDR3 length is 15 residues. Germline V gene sequence: CDR1 SGHTA, CDR2 FQGNSA. The V and J ends lost 5 bases and 6 bases, in that order; junction bases with no gene match: 7. The CDR3 protein is CASSVQGLGNSPLHF. CDR3 bases: TGTGCCAGCAGCGTACAGGGGCTTGGTAATTCACCCCTCCACTTT.

The chain has TRBV19 and TRBJ2-1, with 10 bases lining up with TRBD2. From germline, CDR1 is LNHDA and CDR2 SQIVND (reference sequence). The ends lost 5 bases at V and 2 bases at J; junction bases unmatched: 6. The length of the CDR3 is 16 residues. CDR3 amino acids: CASSSLAGAPYNEQFF. The CDR3 DNA sequence: TGTGCCAGTAGTTCTCTAGCGGGAGCGCCCTACAATGAGCAGTTCTTC.